This TCR beta chain appears in the sequencing data of a study of blood T cells in healthy people across ages. Trimming pared 0 bases from V and 4 bases from J, leaving 15 bases between. Germline V lookup: CDR1 DFQATT, CDR2 SNEGSKA (reference sequence). The CDR3 consists of 15 residues. A sample-barcoded 5' primer and a J-beta primer mix were used in a second PCR of roughly 6 to 11 cycles. TCRdb itself ran the 5' RACE reads through MiXCR, one entry per CDR3 protein. Seen here are more than 450,000 distinct CDR3 sequences, about 25% observed once, and the top ten hold about 3.3%. Another study also made use of these data, one on T cells of mothers and their children. That report notes: T cell clones that were persistent and microchimeric went undetected.

This sequence was found in a boy between 2 and 10 years old in good health. The J gene is TRBJ2-5, the V gene TRBV20-1, with a weak D call TRBD2 (7 bases). Sample: blood. CDR3 nucleotides: TGCAGTGCTAGAGATCTAGGGGGGGTTTTAGAGACCCAGTACTTC. Encoded protein: CSARDLGGVLETQYF.